What follows are 14 T cell receptor beta chains derived from one specimen sequenced in a study of blood T cell repertoires in COVID-19. Sequencing was performed with immunoSEQ multiplex PCR; in TCRdb, only in-frame clones are kept and a portion is missing. The sample includes 250,000 to 300,000 clones, approximately 85% of them seen just once. Sequencing was carried out using peripheral blood. The receptor source for this set is a woman in her 70s with acute or convalescent COVID-19.

V and J are TRBV4-1 and TRBJ2-2; weak D call: TRBD1 (5 bases). The CDR3 length is 15 residues. CDR1 and CDR2 from the germline V gene are MGHRA and YSYEKL. V lost 0 bases and J 5 bases, leaving 10 bases between the germline ends. CDR3 in DNA: TGCGCCAGCAGCCAAGAGGGGCAGGGAACCGGGGAGCTGTTTTTT. Protein product: CASSQEGQGTGELFF.

This clone was picked up a small number of times. The chain's CDR3 is CASSLVRVWANNQPQHF. CDR3 nucleotide sequence: TGTGCCAGCAGCTTAGTCAGGGTGTGGGCAAACAATCAGCCCCAGCATTTT. The chain recombines TRBV7-8 with TRBJ1-5, with a possible D match to TRBD1 (5 bases). Trimming left V 1 base short and J 3 bases short, with 16 bases between. The CDR3 covers 17 residues. Germline lookup yields CDR1 SGHVS and CDR2 FQNEAQ.

This chain links TRBV5-6 with TRBJ1-4; 7 bases line up with TRBD1. This CDR3 is 14 amino acids long. With V trimmed by 4 bases and J by 5 bases, 5 bases remained unmatched. Germline lookup yields CDR1 SGHDT and CDR2 YYEEEE. The CDR3: CASSLGTVNEKLFF. The CDR3 DNA follows: TGTGCCAGCAGCCTCGGGACAGTGAATGAAAAACTGTTTTTT. The full variable domain, its missing parts supplied by reference TRBV5-6 and TRBJ1-4, is DAGVTQSPTHLIKTRGQQVTLRCSPKSGHDTVSWYQQALGQGPQFIFQYYEEEERQRGNFPDRFSGHQFPNYSSELNVNALLLGDSALYLCASSLGTVNEKLFFGSGTQLSVL.

The chain combines TRBV5-4 with TRBJ2-1; 7 nucleotides match TRBD1. The CDR3 contains 15 residues. J lost 8 bases, V lost 5 bases, and 13 bases had no gene match. Per the germline V gene, CDR1 is SGHNT and CDR2 is YYREEE (reference sequence). CDR3 sequence (DNA): TGTGCCAGCAGGCCCCCCGGGACAGCTAGCCATGAGCAGTTCTTC. Residues: CASRPPGTASHEQFF.

This clone was found a few times. The chain links TRBV2 to TRBJ1-3; D uncertain. The CDR3 length is 15 residues. The germline V gene has CDR1 SNHLY and CDR2 FYNNEI. Trimming removed 6 bases from V and 4 bases from J, with 16 bases in between. CDR3 DNA: TGTGCCAGCAGGAAAGACGGACTACAAGGAAACACCATATATTTT. Protein product: CASRKDGLQGNTIYF.

The chain links TRBV2 to TRBJ2-5; 15 nucleotides match TRBD2. This CDR3 is 17 amino acids long. Germline V gives CDR1 SNHLY, CDR2 FYNNEI. The trim removed 5 bases at V and 0 bases at J, leaving 4 bases unmatched. The chain's CDR3 is CASSSGLAGGHQETQYF. CDR3 nucleotide sequence: TGTGCCAGCAGTTCGGGACTAGCGGGGGGACACCAAGAGACCCAGTACTTC.

This clone has more than one count but fewer than ten. V is TRBV2 and J is TRBJ1-6; possible D gene TRBD1, 5 bases. The CDR3 consists of 14 residues. CDR1 is SNHLY and CDR2 is FYNNEI in the germline V gene. Trimming pared 4 bases from V and 8 bases from J, leaving 12 bases between. In nucleotides, the CDR3 is TGTGCCAGCAGTGCGCAGGGCTTATATTCACCCCTCCACTTT. Its translation is CASSAQGLYSPLHF.

V usage is TRBV6-5 and J usage is TRBJ1-6, with D hard to call. Per the germline V gene, CDR1 is MNHEY and CDR2 is SVGAGI. V lost 6 bases and J 5 bases, leaving 14 bases between the germline ends. The CDR3 totals 15 residues. For the CDR3, the DNA is TGTGCCAGCAGGGCTGTCGGGTTGAATAATTCACCCCTCCACTTT. Encoded protein: CASRAVGLNNSPLHF.

In this sample, this clone turned up once. The rearrangement links TRBV2 to TRBJ2-1, with D possibly being TRBD1 (5 bases). This CDR3 has 17 residues. The germline V and J ends were trimmed by 2 bases and 5 bases, with 19 bases remaining between them. Germline CDR1 reads SNHLY; CDR2 reads FYNNEI. CDR3 residues: CASSEQGQNIPNNEQFF. In nucleotides, the CDR3 is TGTGCCAGCAGTGAACAGGGTCAGAACATTCCAAACAATGAGCAGTTCTTC.

This sequence joins TRBV6-5 and TRBJ1-1, with 7 bases aligning to TRBD1. The CDR3 has 12 residues. Germline lookup yields CDR1 MNHEY and CDR2 SVGAGI. The ends lost 2 bases at V and 8 bases at J; junction bases unmatched: 2. CDR3 nucleotide sequence: TGTGCCAGCAGTTACCGGGACAGCGAAGCTTTCTTT. As protein: CASSYRDSEAFF.

The chain employs TRBV5-1 and TRBJ2-3; 10 bases map to TRBD2. The germline CDR1 and CDR2 sequences are SGHRS and YFSETQ. The trim removed 8 bases at V and 10 bases at J, leaving 13 bases unmatched. This CDR3 spans 14 amino acids. The CDR3 sequence is CASTGTSDRGAQYF. CDR3 DNA sequence: TGCGCCAGTACCGGGACTAGCGACCGGGGGGCGCAGTATTTT.

This clone occurred a few times. Written as DNA, the CDR3 is TGTGCCAGCAGTATGAACAGGGAGCATGGCTACACCTTC. Amino acids: CASSMNREHGYTF. The V call is TRBV28, the J call TRBJ1-2, with D possibly matching TRBD1 (6 bases). The CDR3 runs 13 residues. Trimming removed 5 bases at V and 6 bases at J, with 13 bases between. Per the germline V gene, CDR1 is MDHEN and CDR2 is SYDVKM.

This rearrangement joins TRBV19 to TRBJ1-6; D not resolved. V lost 3 bases and J 10 bases, leaving 13 bases between the germline ends. Germline V gives CDR1 LNHDA, CDR2 SQIVND (reference sequence). This CDR3 is 14 amino acids long. CDR3 coding DNA: TGTGCCAGTAGTATTGAGCGGGGAAAATCACCCCTCCACTTT. Its protein is CASSIERGKSPLHF.

The J gene is TRBJ2-3, the V gene TRBV4-1; 14 nucleotides line up with TRBD2. The CDR3 length is 16 residues. V was clipped by 4 bases and J by 6 bases; unmatched bases: 6. Germline assignment: CDR1 MGHRA and CDR2 YSYEKL. The CDR3 here is CASSRRLAGGSDTQYF. Written as DNA, the CDR3 is TGCGCCAGCAGCCGCCGACTAGCGGGGGGGTCGGATACGCAGTATTTT.